This TCR beta chain was captured in a study of shared clonotypes between healthy human individuals (dated by TCRdb to the early 2020s). About the investigation overall: The cohort included a few men and two women between 18 and 49 years of age. Leukapheresis yielded between about 0.9 and 9.5 billion PBMCs per donor. To increase sequencing depth and limit assay-specific biases, TCR repertoire library preparation and sequencing were carried out by different laboratories using diverse techniques. Blood TCR repertoires of five healthy adults were deeply sequenced to estimate repertoire size and the extent of clonotype sharing between individuals. For each donor, three plates each were used for CD4 naive and CD4 memory, two plates were used for CD8 naive, and one plate was used for CD8 memory. What the authors observed across the whole study: Larger estimated clonotype richness was generally found for naive subsets than for memory subsets. Higher generation probabilities were observed for clonotypes shared by all four sorted-subset donors than for non-shared clonotypes. Pairwise subsampling indicated that sequencing depth was expected to affect the degree of clonotype sharing among donors. Rarefaction of sorted-subset datasets indicated incomplete sequencing despite the large sequencing depth. Because the study included only a small number of donors, the genetic and exposure-history diversity represented was limited. When a handful of donors were compared, the shared fraction of clonotypes was 5% to 6.5% for naive CD4, 3.5% to 4% for naive CD8, more than 2% for memory CD4, and 0.4% for memory CD8. Sampling was restricted to blood, and TCR repertoires in tissues likely differ from the TCR repertoires found in blood.

Using the deep immunoSEQ assay, multiplex PCR amplified TCR CDR3 regions from genomic DNA. Extracted genomic DNA from each cell subset was spread evenly across all wells of several immunoSEQ 96-well plates, with each plate serving as a replicate. For sorted subsets, around 200 ng genomic DNA, equal to tens of thousands of T cell genomes, was loaded into each replicate PCR. Purified libraries were quantified with a Qubit 3.0 fluorometer, sized on a Bioanalyzer 2100, and re-quantified with the KAPA Library Quantification kit. A separate single-read 150-cycle Illumina NextSeq 550 flow cell was used to sequence each immunoSEQ 96-well plate. Per the source publication's procedure: Because the immunoSEQ output held only junctional sequences and lacked quality scores, the filtering could not match the filtering applied to full-length reads. Sequences were annotated with PyIR, a Python wrapper for IgBLAST v1.9, and V/J genes and CDR3 were assigned using IMGT germline references. Reads were removed for weak V/J assignments (E-value above 1e-6), missing CDR3, stop codons, out-of-frame junctions, or ambiguous translated residues. V3J clonotypes were defined as sequences sharing the same inferred V gene, J gene, and CDR3 amino acid sequence. Percentage overlap between repertoires was computed as shared unique clonotypes divided by the size of the smaller repertoire. Richness of each repertoire was evaluated using RTK rarefaction, the Chao1 estimator, and Recon v2.1 estimates of unobserved clonotypes. Generation probabilities were computed with OLGA for all TCRbeta clonotypes obtained by the gDNA method from a few donors. TCRdb re-hosts the immuneACCESS table, in-frame sequences only. Its copies lack some clones; in the studies checked, an unresolved V gene accounts for under half of them, and the cause for the rest is not known. V and J calls and clone size are given by that table; D and trimming were obtained from the DNA. Present in this sample are 800,000 to 1,200,000 clones, around three quarters of which were seen just once. The leading ten clones occupy roughly 0.56% of the sample.

The donors were healthy, HIV-negative adults with no recently reported acute infections or vaccinations. Every donor was a Caucasian adult residing in Nashville, Tennessee, USA. Magnetic negative selection was used to enrich CD4+ T cells, after which naive cells were positively selected on CD45RA and the negative fraction became the memory subset. Blood was collected by leukapheresis, and PBMCs were isolated by Ficoll-Histopaque density gradient centrifugation and then cryopreserved in liquid nitrogen vapor phase. Analytical flow cytometry was used to check the purity and quantity of each magnetically sorted T cell population. From each sorted fraction, genomic DNA was isolated and quantified by UV absorbance on a Nanodrop 2000c. Details on this clone: The clone's antigen remains unknown. Base qualities are missing; no much larger clone stands one base away.

Ends trimmed: V by 4 bases, J by 6 bases; bases unmatched to a gene: 5. The CDR3 has 14 amino acids, counting the end cysteine and phenylalanine. Only the CDR3 part of the read is kept: 42 bases, read in frame from the first base. The germline V gene (reference sequence) provides CDR1 GTSNPN and CDR2 SVGIG. Recombination linked TRBV30 to TRBJ2-1; 11 nucleotides in the junction match TRBD1. Sequenced input: memory CD4+ T cells from PBMCs. The sample's cell subset or site label, decoded: CD45RA-negative fraction. The source is a man younger than 30 in good health. Some clones in this sample may be carry-over from other donors' samples. The nucleotide sequence is given as TGTGCCTGGACCAAGGACAGGGGGCTCAATGAGCAGTTCTTC. This is translated as CAWTKDRGLNEQFF.